A single sample is the source of the 27 T cell receptor beta chains below, sequenced in a study of shared clonotypes between healthy human individuals. Repertoires were generated with immunoSEQ multiplex PCR, while TCRdb's copy carries only in-frame clones and drops some. The table includes under 550,000 clones, less than 96% detected once. The specimen was naive CD4+ T cells sorted from blood. This sample's subset: CD45RA+ positively selected. The receptors come from a woman aged 25 to 39 in good health.

This clone has a single count. This chain joins TRBV7-6 and TRBJ1-1; D not resolved. In germline, CDR1 is SGHVS, CDR2 FNYEAQ. Trimming took 0 bases from V and 11 from J, leaving 10 bases between them. The CDR3 spans 12 residues. CDR3 sequence: CASSLAAGSAFF. CDR3 sequence (DNA): TGTGCCAGCAGCTTAGCTGCAGGTTCGGCTTTCTTT.

The chain has TRBV7-9 and TRBJ2-7, with no clear D. The CDR3 is made up of 11 amino acids. Trimming cost V 3 bases and J 5 bases, with 5 bases left between them. CDR1 and CDR2 from the germline V gene are SEHNR and FQNEAQ (reference sequence). Here the CDR3 reads CASSLENEQYF. The CDR3 DNA is TGTGCCAGCAGCTTGGAAAACGAGCAGTACTTC.

This clone was counted a single time. The chain combines TRBV6-5 with TRBJ2-2; D is ambiguous. The CDR3 length is 16 residues. Between the trimmed V and J ends, which lost 4 bases and 6 bases, there was a span of 18 bases. The V gene's germline CDR1 is MNHEY and CDR2 SVGAGI. Here the CDR3 reads CASSFTYGSVAGELFF. CDR3 bases: TGTGCCAGCAGTTTTACATATGGGTCTGTGGCCGGGGAGCTGTTTTTT.

The rearrangement links TRBV28 to TRBJ2-1; tentatively, D is TRBD2 (6 bases). Between the trimmed V and J ends, which lost 5 bases and 10 bases, there was a span of 18 bases. In germline, CDR1 is MDHEN, CDR2 SYDVKM. The CDR3 is 14 residues long. For the CDR3, the DNA is TGTGCCAGCAGTCACGGGGGAGTAGCGTGGGAGCAGTTCTTC. It yields the protein CASSHGGVAWEQFF.

The chain employs TRBV19 and TRBJ2-1; 7 positions agree with TRBD2. Per the germline V gene, CDR1 is LNHDA and CDR2 is SQIVND (reference sequence). The CDR3 has 16 amino acids. The V and J ends lost 5 bases and 0 bases, in that order; junction bases with no gene match: 7. In nucleotides, the CDR3 is TGTGCCAGTAGTGATTCGGGGGGACGCTCCTACAATGAGCAGTTCTTC. Translation gives CASSDSGGRSYNEQFF.

The gene calls are TRBV9 and TRBJ2-3; TRBD2 aligns across 10 bases. Trimming cost V 2 bases and J 2 bases; bases outside gene matches: 2. The CDR3 runs to 15 residues. CDR1 is SGDLS and CDR2 is YYNGEE in the germline V gene. As DNA, the CDR3 is TGTGCCAGCAGCGTCACTAGCGGGATCACAGATACGCAGTATTTT. It encodes CASSVTSGITDTQYF.

V and J are TRBV9 and TRBJ2-7, with no clear D. In germline, CDR1 is SGDLS, CDR2 YYNGEE. Trimming removed 4 bases at V and 4 bases at J, with 18 bases between. The CDR3 is 15 amino acids. CDR3 DNA: TGTGCCAGCAGCTCCCCCCGGTCGCAGGTTTACGAGCAGTACTTC. Protein: CASSSPRSQVYEQYF.

The CDR3: CAISESGGQDTEAFF. The DNA of the CDR3 is TGTGCCATCAGTGAGTCGGGGGGCCAGGACACTGAAGCTTTCTTT. The chain recombines TRBV10-3 with TRBJ1-1; tentatively, D is TRBD1 (6 bases). In germline, CDR1 is ENHRY, CDR2 SYGVKD. V was pared by 0 bases and J by 3 bases, with 11 bases between. CDR3 length: 15 amino acids.

This chain links TRBV30 with TRBJ2-1; D perhaps matches TRBD2 (5 bases). Germline CDR1 and CDR2: GTSNPN and SVGIG (reference sequence). This CDR3 is 15 amino acids long. Trimming took off 0 bases at V and 13 bases at J, with 22 bases between the two ends. The CDR3 is CAWSVQLVKTLAQFF. The CDR3 DNA follows: TGTGCCTGGAGTGTTCAGTTAGTAAAGACCCTAGCTCAGTTCTTC.

This rearrangement joins TRBV19 to TRBJ2-7, with a weak D call TRBD2 (6 bases). Germline-derived CDR1 and CDR2 are LNHDA and SQIVND (reference sequence). This CDR3 has 14 amino acids. V was clipped by 7 bases and J by 0 bases, with 13 bases between them. The CDR3 DNA sequence: TGTGCCAGTAATGCGGGGACCCTCTCCTACGAGCAGTACTTC. This gives the protein CASNAGTLSYEQYF.

This chain connects TRBV28 to TRBJ2-1; D ambiguous. This CDR3 is 11 amino acids long. With 5 bases removed from V and 10 bases from J, the gap between germline ends came to 9 bases. CDR1 MDHEN and CDR2 SYDVKM come from the germline V gene. The CDR3, as DNA: TGTGCCAGCAGTACCGACACCGAGCAGTTCTTC. Translated, it gives CASSTDTEQFF.

The chain has TRBV15 and TRBJ2-7, with unresolved D. CDR3 length equals 14 residues. CDR1 is LNHNV and CDR2 is YYDKDF in the germline V gene (reference sequence). The V end was cut by 5 bases, the J end by 5 bases, with 16 bases between. CDR3 sequence (DNA): TGTGCCACCAGCTTTCGCCCTGGGTGGGACGAGCAGTACTTC. Translation gives CATSFRPGWDEQYF.

V usage is TRBV18 and J usage is TRBJ2-5; weak D call: TRBD2 (6 bases). V shed 0 bases and J shed 2 bases, with 7 bases lying between them. Germline loops: CDR1 KGHSH, CDR2 LQKENI. CDR3 length: 14 residues. The CDR3 sequence is CASSPPLAQETQYF. The DNA for the CDR3 is TGTGCCAGCTCACCACCACTAGCACAAGAGACCCAGTACTTC.

This clone has just one count. The germline gene is not matched at one end of the junction; a read error may be the cause. CDR3 sequence (DNA): TGTGCCAGCAGCTTAGAGGCTACCCCCAATGTGCAGTTCTTC. Protein sequence: CASSLEATPNVQFF. This sequence joins TRBV7-2 and TRBJ2-1, with unresolved D. This CDR3 is built from 14 residues. Germline CDR1 reads SGHTA; CDR2 reads FQGNSA.

In regard to this clone: The same CDR3 arises from other DNA sequences in this sample as well. V and J are TRBV7-2 and TRBJ2-7, with 14 bases aligning to TRBD2. The V and J ends lost 5 bases and 3 bases, in that order; junction bases with no gene match: 3. The CDR3 has 15 residues. Germline CDR1 SGHTA, CDR2 FQGNSA. This chain's CDR3 is CASSLGTSGSYEQYF. For the CDR3, the DNA is TGTGCCAGCAGCCTCGGGACTAGCGGGAGCTACGAGCAGTACTTC. The entire variable domain, with the rest obtained from reference TRBV7-2 and TRBJ2-7, is as follows: GAGVSQSPSNKVTEKGKDVELRCDPISGHTALYWYRQSLGQGLEFLIYFQGNSAPDKSGLPSDRFSAERTGGSVSTLTIQRTQQEDSAVYLCASSLGTSGSYEQYFGPGTRLTVT.

This chain links TRBV7-9 with TRBJ1-2, with no clear D. V was clipped by 3 bases and J by 8 bases, with 16 bases between them. The CDR3 is 14 amino acids. Germline assignment: CDR1 SEHNR and CDR2 FQNEAQ (reference sequence). The CDR3: CASSLSPGVWGYTF. In DNA, the CDR3 is TGTGCCAGCAGCTTGTCCCCCGGGGTTTGGGGCTACACCTTC.

The V call is TRBV5-4, the J call TRBJ2-2; D unclear. Trimming stripped 2 bases from V and 6 bases from J, with 8 bases between. CDR1 SGHNT and CDR2 YYREEE come from the germline V gene (reference sequence). The CDR3 contains 13 residues. In nucleotides, the CDR3 is TGTGCCAGCAGCTTACGGATCCCCGGGGAGCTGTTTTTT. As protein: CASSLRIPGELFF. Together with reference TRBV5-4 and TRBJ2-2, the CDR3 gives the full variable domain: ETGVTQSPTHLIKTRGQQVTLRCSSQSGHNTVSWYQQALGQGPQFIFQYYREEENGRGNFPPRFSGLQFPNYSSELNVNALELDDSALYLCASSLRIPGELFFGEGSRLTVL.

The chain recombines TRBV28 with TRBJ1-2, with 8 nucleotides matching TRBD1. Germline CDR1 is MDHEN and CDR2 is SYDVKM. V lost 2 bases and J lost 1; bases outside the gene matches: 9. This CDR3 has 17 amino acids. CDR3 sequence reads: CASSLASTGARNYGYTF. Written as DNA, the CDR3 is TGTGCCAGCAGTTTAGCTTCGACAGGGGCCCGTAACTATGGCTACACCTTC.

The V call is TRBV27, the J call TRBJ1-2, with no clear D. Trimming left V 5 bases short and J 6 bases short, with 13 bases between. The CDR3 has 13 residues. Germline lookup yields CDR1 MNHEY and CDR2 SMNVEV (reference sequence). Written as DNA, the CDR3 is TGTGCCAGCAGTCCAACTGTCAAGAATGGCTACACCTTC. This translates into CASSPTVKNGYTF.

The V call is TRBV2, the J call TRBJ1-2; TRBD1 is a possible D gene (5 bases). The ends were cut back, 6 bases at V and 6 bases at J, with 11 bases in the middle. The CDR3 covers 12 residues. Germline CDR1 SNHLY, CDR2 FYNNEI. CDR3 amino acids: CASRTLRDGYTF. DNA for the CDR3: TGTGCCAGCAGAACACTCAGGGATGGCTACACCTTC. Filled out from reference TRBV2 and TRBJ1-2, the complete variable domain reads EPEVTQTPSHQVTQMGQEVILRCVPISNHLYFYWYRQILGQKVEFLVSFYNNEISEKSEIFDDQFSVERPDGSNFTLKIRSTKLEDSAMYFCASRTLRDGYTFGSGTRLTVV.

The V call is TRBV29-1, the J call TRBJ2-1; the match to TRBD2 covers 7 bases. Germline CDR1 SQVTM, CDR2 ANQGSEA. Trimming removed 3 bases from V and 5 bases from J; junction bases left unmatched: 10. This CDR3 comprises 15 residues. As DNA, the CDR3 is TGCAGCGTTGATCCAAACGGGAGGAGAAACAATGAGCAGTTCTTC. It codes for CSVDPNGRRNNEQFF.

The chain is built from TRBV29-1 and TRBJ2-3; no reliable D call. Trimming pared 5 bases from V and 2 bases from J, leaving 11 bases between. The CDR3 totals 13 residues. Germline CDR1 SQVTM, CDR2 ANQGSEA. The CDR3 region has the DNA TGCAGCGTTTGTGCCCGGCTCACAGATACGCAGTATTTT. Translation gives CSVCARLTDTQYF.

The chain carries TRBV2 and TRBJ2-5; TRBD1 matches 8 bases. The J call is doubtful: the DNA matches TRBJ2-7 better. The CDR3 spans 15 residues. The germline gives CDR1 SNHLY, CDR2 FYNNEI. CDR3 sequence (DNA): TGTGCCAGCAGTCTGCGGACAGGGAGCTCCTACGAGCAGTACTTC. Amino acids: CASSLRTGSSYEQYF.

The chain is built from TRBV27 and TRBJ2-7; 9 bases are a match to TRBD1. CDR1 and CDR2 (germline): MNHEY, SMNVEV (reference sequence). The CDR3 is 15 residues long. The V segment lost 0 bases and the J segment 2 bases; nucleotides outside the gene matches: 2. The CDR3 sequence is CASSLSRTGAYEQYF. In nucleotides, the CDR3 is TGTGCCAGCAGTTTATCGCGGACAGGGGCCTACGAGCAGTACTTC.

V is TRBV6-1 and J is TRBJ1-4, with 7 bases aligning to TRBD1. In germline, CDR1 is MNHNS, CDR2 SASEGT. This CDR3 has 15 residues. Trimming cost V 5 bases and J 5 bases; bases outside gene matches: 8. For the CDR3, the DNA is TGTGCCAGCAGTTCGAACAGGGGAATCAATGAAAAACTGTTTTTT. Its protein product is CASSSNRGINEKLFF.

The chain joins TRBV27 to TRBJ2-2; D gene ambiguous. Trimming took off 4 bases at V and 3 bases at J, with 9 bases between the two ends. This CDR3 comprises 14 residues. The germline CDR1 and CDR2 sequences are MNHEY and SMNVEV (reference sequence). CDR3 residues: CASSSRWDTGELFF. In DNA form, the CDR3 reads TGTGCCAGCAGTTCAAGGTGGGACACCGGGGAGCTGTTTTTT.

The V and J genes are TRBV6-1 and TRBJ1-5, with D uncertain. CDR1 MNHNS and CDR2 SASEGT come from the germline V gene. The length of the CDR3 is 13 residues. V was pared by 3 bases and J by 5 bases, with 8 bases between. The CDR3 reads CASSELEDQPQHF. The CDR3 DNA sequence: TGTGCCAGCAGTGAGTTAGAAGATCAGCCCCAGCATTTT.